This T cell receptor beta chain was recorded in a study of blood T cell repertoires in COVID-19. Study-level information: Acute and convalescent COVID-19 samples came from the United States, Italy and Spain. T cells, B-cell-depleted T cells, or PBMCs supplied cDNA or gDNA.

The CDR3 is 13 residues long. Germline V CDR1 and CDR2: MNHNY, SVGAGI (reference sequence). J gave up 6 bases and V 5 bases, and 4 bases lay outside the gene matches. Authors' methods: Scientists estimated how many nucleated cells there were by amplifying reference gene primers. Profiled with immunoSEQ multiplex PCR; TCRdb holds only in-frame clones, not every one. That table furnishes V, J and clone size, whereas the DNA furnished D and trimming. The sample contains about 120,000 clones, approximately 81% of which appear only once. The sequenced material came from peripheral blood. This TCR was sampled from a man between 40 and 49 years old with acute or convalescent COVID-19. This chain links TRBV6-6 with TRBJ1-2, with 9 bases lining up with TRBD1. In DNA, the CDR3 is TGTGCCAGCAGTCTCGGACAGGGGAATGGCTACACCTTC. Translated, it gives CASSLGQGNGYTF.